This is a list of T cell receptor beta chains from one sample in a study of blood T cell repertoires in COVID-19. The data were produced by immunoSEQ multiplex PCR, yet TCRdb's version contains in-frame clones alone and is incomplete. This sample carries roughly 400,000 clones, roughly 90% of them seen once, and the ten largest clones take about 0.83%. The specimen sequenced was PBMCs or T cells enriched from blood (not recorded which). The receptors were sampled from a middle-aged woman who had been exposed to COVID-19. The CDR3 runs from the conserved cysteine through the conserved F or W. Each record gives: D gene, clone size, J gene, CDR3 length, V gene, CDR3 protein, CDR3 DNA. D genes are given only for firm matches. Some rows mark clone size as missing; the rest say once, few, many or name a class of expanded clone.

TRBD2 | few | TRBJ2-5 | 16 | TRBV3-1/TRBV3-2 | CASSPWTSGDQETQYF | TGTGCCAGCAGCCCGTGGACTAGCGGGGACCAAGAGACCCAGTACTTC
TRBD1 | - | TRBJ1-5 | 14 | TRBV7-8 | CASSLRQGNQPQHF | TGTGCCAGCAGCCTCCGACAGGGGAATCAGCCCCAGCATTTT
TRBD2 | - | TRBJ2-7 | 14 | TRBV19 | CASRRASGFYEQYF | TGTGCCAGTAGGAGAGCTAGCGGGTTCTACGAGCAGTACTTC
- | - | TRBJ2-2 | 15 | TRBV5-1 | CATSRGDMNTGELFF | TGCGCCACCTCCAGGGGGGATATGAACACCGGGGAGCTGTTTTTT
TRBD1 | - | TRBJ1-2 | 15 | TRBV4-3 | CASSQGGTGGYGYTF | TGCGCCAGCAGCCAAGGCGGAACAGGGGGCTATGGCTACACCTTC
- | - | TRBJ1-4 | 16 | TRBV7-2 | CASSLGTVGPFEKLFF | TGTGCCAGCAGCTTAGGAACGGTGGGGCCCTTTGAAAAACTGTTTTTT
- | once | TRBJ1-5 | 13 | TRBV12-3/TRBV12-4 | CASSVGGARPQHF | TGTGCCAGCAGTGTTGGGGGGGCCCGGCCCCAGCATTTT
- | once | TRBJ2-4 | 15 | TRBV27 | CASSLYGGSKNIQYF | TGTGCCAGCAGTTTATATGGGGGGTCCAAAAACATTCAGTACTTC
TRBD1 | - | TRBJ1-4 | 15 | TRBV2 | CASTLTGTGDGKLFF | TGTGCCAGCACCCTTACCGGGACAGGGGATGGGAAACTGTTTTTT
TRBD2 | - | TRBJ2-7 | 15 | TRBV7-9 | CASSLTGGGSYEQYF | TGTGCCAGCAGCTTAACGGGGGGTGGCTCCTACGAGCAGTACTTC
- | - | TRBJ1-1 | 15 | TRBV19 | CASSIPAGMNTEAFF | TGTGCCAGTAGTATACCGGCAGGAATGAACACTGAAGCTTTCTTT
TRBD1 | - | TRBJ1-2 | 18 | TRBV7-2 | CASSFLDGTEIYHYGYTF | TGTGCCAGCAGCTTCCTCGACGGGACAGAGATTTATCACTATGGCTACACCTTC
TRBD1 | - | TRBJ2-7 | 14 | TRBV6-2/TRBV6-3 | CASSRTGGNNEQYF | TGTGCCAGCAGTCGGACAGGGGGCAACAACGAGCAGTACTTC
- | - | TRBJ1-2 | 14 | TRBV5-1 | CASSLGGGDYGYTF | TGCGCCAGCAGCTTGGGTGGAGGGGACTATGGCTACACCTTC
TRBD1 | - | TRBJ2-7 | 15 | TRBV9 | CASSPRDRGIHEQYF | TGTGCCAGCAGCCCTCGGGACAGGGGAATCCACGAGCAGTACTTC
- | - | TRBJ2-7 | 14 | TRBV29-1 | CSVESRGVGYEQYF | TGCAGCGTTGAAAGCAGGGGAGTAGGTTACGAGCAGTACTTC
- | - | TRBJ2-3 | 16 | TRBV7-2 | CASSLQLAALADTQYF | TGTGCCAGCAGCTTGCAATTGGCGGCCTTAGCAGATACGCAGTATTTT
TRBD1 | - | TRBJ1-1 | 13 | TRBV4-3 | CASSQDRRTEAFF | TGCGCCAGCAGCCAGGACAGGAGAACTGAAGCTTTCTTT
TRBD2 | - | TRBJ2-1 | 16 | TRBV9 | CASSVLPTSGRGEQFF | TGTGCCAGCAGCGTACTCCCGACTAGCGGGAGAGGGGAGCAGTTCTTC
- | - | TRBJ2-7 | 14 | TRBV5-1 | CASSSAEKKKEQYF | TGCGCCAGCAGCTCGGCGGAAAAAAAGAAGGAGCAGTACTTC
TRBD1 | - | TRBJ1-3 | 15 | TRBV7-9 | CASSFLDRVGNTIYF | TGTGCCAGCAGCTTTTTGGACAGGGTAGGAAACACCATATATTTT
- | - | TRBJ1-2 | 13 | TRBV14 | CASSQEMSYGYTF | TGTGCCAGCAGCCAAGAAATGAGCTATGGCTACACCTTC
TRBD1 | - | TRBJ1-3 | 15 | TRBV6-5 | CASSPGQGGFNTIYF | TGTGCCAGCAGTCCCGGACAGGGAGGCTTTAACACCATATATTTT
TRBD1 | - | TRBJ1-2 | 13 | TRBV5-8 | CASSFRGQGGYTF | TGTGCCAGCAGCTTCAGGGGGCAGGGTGGCTACACCTTC
TRBD1 | once | TRBJ2-3 | 17 | TRBV2 | CASKTVPGQGFTDTQYF | TGTGCCAGCAAAACTGTTCCGGGACAGGGGTTCACAGATACGCAGTATTTT
- | - | TRBJ2-4 | 13 | TRBV5-5 | CASSLREKNIQYF | TGTGCCAGCAGCTTGAGGGAGAAAAACATTCAGTACTTC